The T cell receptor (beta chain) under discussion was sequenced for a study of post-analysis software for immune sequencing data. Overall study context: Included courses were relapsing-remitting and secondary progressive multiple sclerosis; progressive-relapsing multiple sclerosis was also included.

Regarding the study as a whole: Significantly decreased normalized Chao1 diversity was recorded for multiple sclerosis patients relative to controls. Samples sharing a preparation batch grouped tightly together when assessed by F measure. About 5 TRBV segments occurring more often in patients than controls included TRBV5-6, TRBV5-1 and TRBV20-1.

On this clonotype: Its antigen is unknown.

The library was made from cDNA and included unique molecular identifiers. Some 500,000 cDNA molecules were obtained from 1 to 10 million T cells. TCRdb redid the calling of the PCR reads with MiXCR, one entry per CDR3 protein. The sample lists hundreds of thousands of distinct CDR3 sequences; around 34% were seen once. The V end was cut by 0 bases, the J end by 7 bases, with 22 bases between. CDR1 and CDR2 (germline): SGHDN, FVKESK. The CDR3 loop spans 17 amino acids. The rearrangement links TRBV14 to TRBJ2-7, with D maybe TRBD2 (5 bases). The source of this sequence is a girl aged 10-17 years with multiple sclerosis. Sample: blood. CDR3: CASSQDRGQRWRVEQYF. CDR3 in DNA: TGTGCCAGCAGCCAAGATCGCGGCCAGCGGTGGCGGGTTGAGCAGTACTTC.